A single sample gave rise to the 9 T cell receptor beta chains below, sequenced in a study of shared clonotypes between healthy human individuals. Profiled with immunoSEQ multiplex PCR; TCRdb holds only in-frame clones, not every one. The sample holds some 2,100,000 clones, 90% to 97% seen once. Sequencing was performed on naive CD4+ T cells sorted from blood. Regarding subset: CD45RA+ positively selected. Receptors were obtained from a young man in good health.

Details on this clone: Additional DNA sequences in this sample encode the identical CDR3. V gene TRBV19 combines with J gene TRBJ2-1; possible D gene TRBD2, 6 bases. CDR3 length equals 14 residues. The germline V gene encodes CDR1 LNHDA and CDR2 SQIVND (reference sequence). The germline V and J ends were trimmed by 0 bases and 4 bases, with 7 bases remaining between them. CDR3 bases: TGTGCCAGTAGTATAGAGCGGGGTTACAATGAGCAGTTCTTC. Amino acids: CASSIERGYNEQFF.

The V and J genes are TRBV5-1 and TRBJ2-2; D not certain. V lost 0 bases and J lost 0, with 9 bases in between. The CDR3 is made up of 16 amino acids. Germline CDR1 is SGHRS and CDR2 is YFSETQ. The CDR3 DNA reads TGCGCCAGCAGCTTGGGCGATCGCGCGAACACCGGGGAGCTGTTTTTT. The encoded protein is CASSLGDRANTGELFF.

This chain uses TRBV5-1 with TRBJ2-7; D perhaps matches TRBD2 (5 bases). Germline loops: CDR1 SGHRS, CDR2 YFSETQ. The V and J ends lost 4 bases and 2 bases respectively, with 13 bases between them. This CDR3 contains 14 residues. The CDR3 bases are TGCGCCAGCAGCCCTCTGGACTCTCCCTACGAGCAGTACTTC. It yields the protein CASSPLDSPYEQYF.

This chain joins TRBV30 and TRBJ2-3, with D perhaps matching TRBD2 (5 bases). Trimming took 8 bases from V and 4 from J, leaving 16 bases between them. Germline CDR1 GTSNPN, CDR2 SVGIG (reference sequence). The CDR3 extends over 13 amino acids. Written as DNA, the CDR3 is TGTGCCAACGGAGGAAAAGGCGCAGATACGCAGTATTTT. It codes for CANGGKGADTQYF. The full variable domain, rest sourced from reference TRBV30 and TRBJ2-3, is SQTIHQWPATLVQPVGSPLSLECTVEGTSNPNLYWYRQAAGRGLQLLFYSVGIGQISSEVPQNLSASRPQDRQFILSSKKLLLSDSGFYLCANGGKGADTQYFGPGTRLTVL.

V gene TRBV10-1 combines with J gene TRBJ2-6, with D perhaps TRBD2 (5 bases). This CDR3 contains 16 residues. In germline, CDR1 is WNHNN, CDR2 SYGVQD (reference sequence). V was pared by 4 bases and J by 0 bases, with 10 bases between. This CDR3 reads CASSVSGSSGANVLTF. The CDR3 DNA follows: TGCGCCAGCAGTGTTTCGGGGAGCTCTGGGGCCAACGTCCTGACTTTC.

The chain combines TRBV6-1 with TRBJ2-7, with TRBD1 identical over 8 bases. The CDR3 is made up of 14 amino acids. The V and J ends lost 6 bases and 4 bases, in that order; junction bases with no gene match: 8. Germline V lookup: CDR1 MNHNS, CDR2 SASEGT. CDR3 region: CASSPYQGAYEQYF. The DNA of the CDR3 is TGTGCCAGCAGCCCTTACCAGGGGGCGTACGAGCAGTACTTC.

As for this clone: Other nucleotide sequences in the sample specify the same CDR3. This chain uses TRBV18 with TRBJ2-1; 12 positions agree with TRBD2. With 3 bases clipped from V and 4 bases from J, the junction kept 1 base outside the gene matches. The CDR3 contains 15 residues. CDR1 and CDR2 from the germline V gene are KGHSH and LQKENI. The CDR3 protein is CASSPGLAGYNEQFF. As DNA, the CDR3 is TGTGCCAGCTCACCCGGACTAGCGGGGTACAATGAGCAGTTCTTC.

On this clone: Other nucleotide sequences in the sample specify the same CDR3. This chain connects TRBV20-1 to TRBJ1-1; D is possibly TRBD1 (5 bases). Germline CDR1 and CDR2: DFQATT and SNEGSKA (reference sequence). The CDR3 covers 11 residues. Trimming pared 5 bases from V and 2 bases from J, leaving 6 bases between. In DNA form, the CDR3 reads TGCAGTGCTGGGACTAACACTGAAGCTTTCTTT. Translating gives CSAGTNTEAFF.

With respect to this clone: Other nucleotide sequences from this sample produce the same CDR3. V usage is TRBV5-1 and J usage is TRBJ2-1; D not resolved. Germline CDR1 reads SGHRS; CDR2 reads YFSETQ. The CDR3 runs to 15 residues. The V and J ends lost 0 bases and 1 base respectively, with 8 bases between them. The DNA of the CDR3 is TGCGCCAGCAGCTTGGGGCGGATTTCCTACAATGAGCAGTTCTTC. It encodes CASSLGRISYNEQFF.